Presented here are 5 T cell receptor beta chains from one specimen sequenced in a study of T cells in Graves' hyperthyroidism and ophthalmopathy. Amplification yielded TCR beta CDR3 regions, with RNA transcripts as the source. The HTBI primer set drove a first-round RT-PCR of the TCR CDR3. TCRdb passed the multiplex PCR reads through MiXCR, listing each CDR3 protein once. The sample includes about 420,000 distinct CDR3 sequences, 15% to 17% of them seen just once. Sequenced sample: blood. Every receptor here comes from a woman younger than 35 with Graves' hyperthyroidism.

The V gene is TRBV11-2, the J gene TRBJ2-5; 8 bases are a match to TRBD1. Germline CDR1 is SGHAT and CDR2 is FQNNGV. The CDR3 extends over 15 amino acids. V lost 1 base and J lost 5; bases outside the gene matches: 6. In DNA, the CDR3 is TGTGCCAGCAGCTTAGGGACAGGGCGGGCGGAGACCCAGTACTTC. Amino acids: CASSLGTGRAETQYF. Filled out from reference TRBV11-2 and TRBJ2-5, the complete variable domain reads EAGVAQSPRYKIIEKRQSVAFWCNPISGHATLYWYQQILGQGPKLLIQFQNNGVVDDSQLPKDRFSAERLKGVDSTLKIQPAKLEDSAVYLCASSLGTGRAETQYFGPGTRLLVL.

Ten or more counts support this clonotype. V gene TRBV5-1 combines with J gene TRBJ1-1, with TRBD1 matching 8 bases. Germline V gives CDR1 SGHRS, CDR2 YFSETQ. Trimming cost V 5 bases and J 1 base; bases outside gene matches: 10. This CDR3 spans 16 amino acids. CDR3 coding DNA: TGCGCCAGCAGTGGAGGACAGGGAGTCACGAACACTGAAGCTTTCTTT. It is translated as CASSGGQGVTNTEAFF. The variable domain in full, with the rest retrieved from reference TRBV5-1 and TRBJ1-1, is KAGVTQTPRYLIKTRGQQVTLSCSPISGHRSVSWYQQTPGQGLQFLFEYFSETQRNKGNFPGRFSGRQFSNSRSEMNVSTLELGDSALYLCASSGGQGVTNTEAFFGQGTRLTVV.

This clonotype occurred many times. V gene TRBV3-1 combines with J gene TRBJ2-1; TRBD1 is a possible D gene (6 bases). This CDR3 contains 16 residues. Germline CDR1 reads LGHDT; CDR2 reads YNNKEL (reference sequence). Trimming cost V 3 bases and J 8 bases, with 20 bases left between them. The DNA for the CDR3 is TGTGCCAGCAGCCACCCCAGTAACAGGGAAGACTATGAGCAGTTCTTC. Residues: CASSHPSNREDYEQFF.

The J gene is TRBJ1-1, the V gene TRBV2; D unclear. This CDR3 contains 12 residues. Germline V CDR1 and CDR2: SNHLY, FYNNEI. V lost 6 bases, J lost 5 bases, and 10 bases lay in between. CDR3 sequence: CASRGSGTEAFF. The CDR3 nucleotides are TGTGCCAGCAGGGGGAGTGGAACTGAAGCTTTCTTT.

The chain recombines TRBV20-1 with TRBJ1-1; no reliable D call. The V gene lost 0 bases and the J gene lost 1 base, with 6 bases spanning the gap. The CDR3 consists of 13 residues. Looked up from germline, CDR1 is DFQATT and CDR2 is SNEGSKA (reference sequence). The CDR3 DNA reads as TGCAGTGCTAGAGAAGATTCGAACACTGAAGCTTTCTTT. It encodes CSAREDSNTEAFF.